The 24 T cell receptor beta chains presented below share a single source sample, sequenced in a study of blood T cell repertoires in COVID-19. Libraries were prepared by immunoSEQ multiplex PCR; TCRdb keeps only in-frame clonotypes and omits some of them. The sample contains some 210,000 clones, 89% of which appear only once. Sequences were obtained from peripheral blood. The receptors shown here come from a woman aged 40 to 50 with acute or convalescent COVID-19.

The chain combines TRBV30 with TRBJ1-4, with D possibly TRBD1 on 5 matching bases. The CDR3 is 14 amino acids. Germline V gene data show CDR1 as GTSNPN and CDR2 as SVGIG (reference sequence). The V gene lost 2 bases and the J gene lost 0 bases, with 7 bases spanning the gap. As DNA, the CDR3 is TGTGCCTGGAGTCGGACAACAACTAATGAAAAACTGTTTTTT. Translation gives CAWSRTTTNEKLFF.

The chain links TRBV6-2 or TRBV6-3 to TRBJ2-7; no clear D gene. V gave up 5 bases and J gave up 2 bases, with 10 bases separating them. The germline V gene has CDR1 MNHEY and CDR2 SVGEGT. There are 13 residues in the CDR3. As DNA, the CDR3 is TGTGCCAGCAGTCCGCAGGTAGCCTACGAGCAGTACGTC. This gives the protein CASSPQVAYEQYV.

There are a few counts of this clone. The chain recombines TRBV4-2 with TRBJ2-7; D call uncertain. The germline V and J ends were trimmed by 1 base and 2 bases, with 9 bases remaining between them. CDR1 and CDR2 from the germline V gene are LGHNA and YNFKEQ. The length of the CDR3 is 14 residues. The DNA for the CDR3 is TGTGCCAGCAGCCAAGGGGCAGACACCTACGAGCAGTACGTC. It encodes CASSQGADTYEQYV.

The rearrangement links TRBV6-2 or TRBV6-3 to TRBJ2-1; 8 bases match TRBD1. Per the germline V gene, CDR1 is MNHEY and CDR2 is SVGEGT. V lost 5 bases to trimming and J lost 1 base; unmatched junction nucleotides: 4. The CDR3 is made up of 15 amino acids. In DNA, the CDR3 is TGTGCCAGCAGTCACAGGGGGTCTTCCTACAATGAGCAGTTCTTC. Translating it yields CASSHRGSSYNEQFF.

As DNA, the CDR3 is TGTGCCACCAATAAAGCTTTCTTT. It translates to CATNKAFF. This chain joins TRBV24-1 and TRBJ1-1; D is ambiguous. The CDR3 totals 8 residues. Germline V gene lookup returns CDR1 KGHDR and CDR2 SFDVKD. Trimming stripped 8 bases from V and 9 bases from J, with 3 bases between.

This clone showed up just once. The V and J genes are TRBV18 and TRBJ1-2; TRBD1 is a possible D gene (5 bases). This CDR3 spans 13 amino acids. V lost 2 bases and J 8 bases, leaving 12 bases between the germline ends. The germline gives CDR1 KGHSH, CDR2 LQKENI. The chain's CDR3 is CASSPETQVGYTF. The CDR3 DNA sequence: TGTGCCAGCTCACCAGAGACACAGGTGGGCTACACCTTC. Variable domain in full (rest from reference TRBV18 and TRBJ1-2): NAGVMQNPRHLVRRRGQEARLRCSPMKGHSHVYWYRQLPEEGLKFMVYLQKENIIDESGMPKERFSAEFPKEGPSILRIQQVVRGDSAAYFCASSPETQVGYTFGSGTRLTVV.

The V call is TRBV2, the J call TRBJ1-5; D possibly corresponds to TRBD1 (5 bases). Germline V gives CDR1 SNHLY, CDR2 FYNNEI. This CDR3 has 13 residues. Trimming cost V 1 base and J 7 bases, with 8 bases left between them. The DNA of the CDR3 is TGTGCCAGCAGTGAAGGGGGCCACCAGCCCCAGCATTTT. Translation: CASSEGGHQPQHF. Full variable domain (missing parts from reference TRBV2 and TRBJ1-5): EPEVTQTPSHQVTQMGQEVILRCVPISNHLYFYWYRQILGQKVEFLVSFYNNEISEKSEIFDDQFSVERPDGSNFTLKIRSTKLEDSAMYFCASSEGGHQPQHFGDGTRLSIL.

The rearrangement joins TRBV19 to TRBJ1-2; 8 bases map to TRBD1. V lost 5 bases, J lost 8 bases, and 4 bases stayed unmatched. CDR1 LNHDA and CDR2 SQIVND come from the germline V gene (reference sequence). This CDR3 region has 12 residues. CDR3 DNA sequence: TGTGCCAGTAGTCAGGGGGCAAGAGGCTACACCTTC. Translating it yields CASSQGARGYTF.

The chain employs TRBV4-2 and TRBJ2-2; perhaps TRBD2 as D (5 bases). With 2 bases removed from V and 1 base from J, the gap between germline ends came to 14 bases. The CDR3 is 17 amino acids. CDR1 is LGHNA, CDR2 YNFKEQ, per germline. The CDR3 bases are TGTGCCAGCAGCCAAACCCCGGACTTCCTGAACACCGGGGAGCTGTTTTTT. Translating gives CASSQTPDFLNTGELFF.

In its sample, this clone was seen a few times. The chain's CDR3 is CASSQDLAGGTDTQYF. The CDR3 region has the DNA TGTGCCAGCAGCCAAGATCTGGCGGGGGGAACAGATACGCAGTATTTT. V usage is TRBV4-2 and J usage is TRBJ2-3; 8 bases are shared with TRBD2. Germline-derived CDR1 and CDR2 are LGHNA and YNFKEQ. The CDR3 extends over 16 amino acids. V gave up 0 bases and J gave up 3 bases; unmatched junction bases: 5.

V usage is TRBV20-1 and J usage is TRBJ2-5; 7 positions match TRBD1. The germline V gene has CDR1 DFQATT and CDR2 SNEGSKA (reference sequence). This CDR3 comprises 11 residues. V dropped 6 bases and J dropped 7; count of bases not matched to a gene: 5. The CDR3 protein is CSATGVGTQYF. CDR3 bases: TGCAGTGCCACAGGGGTGGGGACCCAGTACTTC.

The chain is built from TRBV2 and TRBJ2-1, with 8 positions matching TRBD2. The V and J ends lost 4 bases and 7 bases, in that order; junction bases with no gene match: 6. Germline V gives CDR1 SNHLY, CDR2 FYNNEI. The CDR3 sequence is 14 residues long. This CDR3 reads CASSVGGGRNEQFF. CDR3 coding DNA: TGTGCCAGCAGTGTTGGCGGGGGGAGGAATGAGCAGTTCTTC.

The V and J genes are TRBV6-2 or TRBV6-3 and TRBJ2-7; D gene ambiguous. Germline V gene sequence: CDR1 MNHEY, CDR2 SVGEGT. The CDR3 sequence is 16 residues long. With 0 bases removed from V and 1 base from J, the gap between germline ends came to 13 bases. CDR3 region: CASSYSRVDGSYEQYV. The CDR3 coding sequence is TGTGCCAGCAGTTACTCACGGGTTGACGGGTCCTACGAGCAGTACGTC.

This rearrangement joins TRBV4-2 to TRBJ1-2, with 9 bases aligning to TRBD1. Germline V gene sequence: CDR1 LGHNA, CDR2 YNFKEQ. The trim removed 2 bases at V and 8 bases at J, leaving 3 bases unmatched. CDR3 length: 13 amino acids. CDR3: CASSQTGGRGYTF. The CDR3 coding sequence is TGTGCCAGCAGCCAAACAGGGGGCCGGGGCTACACCTTC.

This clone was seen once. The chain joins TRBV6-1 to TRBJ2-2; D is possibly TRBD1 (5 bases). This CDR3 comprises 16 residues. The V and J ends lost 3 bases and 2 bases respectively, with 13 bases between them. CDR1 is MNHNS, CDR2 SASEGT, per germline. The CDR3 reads CASSEGLAENTGELFF. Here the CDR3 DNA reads TGTGCCAGCAGTGAGGGGCTGGCAGAAAACACCGGGGAGCTGTTTTTT.

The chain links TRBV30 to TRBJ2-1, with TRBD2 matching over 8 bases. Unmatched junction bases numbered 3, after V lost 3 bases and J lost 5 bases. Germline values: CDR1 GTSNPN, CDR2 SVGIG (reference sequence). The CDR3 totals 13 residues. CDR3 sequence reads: CAWRTSVDNEQFF. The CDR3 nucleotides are TGTGCCTGGAGGACTAGCGTAGACAATGAGCAGTTCTTC.

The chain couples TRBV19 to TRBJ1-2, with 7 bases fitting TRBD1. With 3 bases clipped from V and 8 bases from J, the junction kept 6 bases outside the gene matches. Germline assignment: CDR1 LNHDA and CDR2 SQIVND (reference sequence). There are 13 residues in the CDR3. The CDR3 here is CASSIRDSEGYTF. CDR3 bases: TGTGCCAGTAGTATTCGGGACAGTGAAGGCTACACCTTC.

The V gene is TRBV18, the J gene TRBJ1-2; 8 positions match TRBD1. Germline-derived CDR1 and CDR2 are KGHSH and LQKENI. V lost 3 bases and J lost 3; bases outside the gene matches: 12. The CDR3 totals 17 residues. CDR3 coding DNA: TGTGCCAGCTCACCGCGTACAGACAGGGGTCGCGACTATGGCTACACCTTC. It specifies CASSPRTDRGRDYGYTF.

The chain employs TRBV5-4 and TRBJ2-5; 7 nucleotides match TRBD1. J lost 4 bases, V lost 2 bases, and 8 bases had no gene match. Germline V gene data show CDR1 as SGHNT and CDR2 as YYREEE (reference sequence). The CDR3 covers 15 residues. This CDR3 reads CASSFRGGSGETQYF. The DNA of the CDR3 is TGTGCCAGCAGCTTTAGAGGGGGCAGTGGAGAGACCCAGTACTTC. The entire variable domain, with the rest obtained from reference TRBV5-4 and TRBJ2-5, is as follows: ETGVTQSPTHLIKTRGQQVTLRCSSQSGHNTVSWYQQALGQGPQFIFQYYREEENGRGNFPPRFSGLQFPNYSSELNVNALELDDSALYLCASSFRGGSGETQYFGPGTRLLVL.

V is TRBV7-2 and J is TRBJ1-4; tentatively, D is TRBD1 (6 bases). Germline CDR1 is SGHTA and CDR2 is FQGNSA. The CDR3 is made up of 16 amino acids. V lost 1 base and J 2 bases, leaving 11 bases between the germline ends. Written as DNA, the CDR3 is TGTGCCAGCAGCTTAGTTCCAGGGGCCACTAATGAAAAACTGTTTTTT. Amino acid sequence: CASSLVPGATNEKLFF.

CDR3 sequence (DNA): TGTGCCAGCAGTGGTCCGGGACAGGGGGCTTCTGGGGCCAACGTCCTGACTTTC. This gives the protein CASSGPGQGASGANVLTF. The chain carries TRBV6-1 and TRBJ2-6; 12 nucleotides match TRBD1. The trim removed 4 bases at V and 1 base at J, leaving 5 bases unmatched. Germline CDR1 is MNHNS and CDR2 is SASEGT. This CDR3 is built from 18 residues.

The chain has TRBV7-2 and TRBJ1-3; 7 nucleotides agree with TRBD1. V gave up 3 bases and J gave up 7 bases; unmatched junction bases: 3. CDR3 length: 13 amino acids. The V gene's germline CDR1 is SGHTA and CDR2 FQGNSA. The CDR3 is CASSFQGGNTIYF. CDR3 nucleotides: TGTGCCAGCAGCTTCCAGGGGGGTAACACCATATATTTT.

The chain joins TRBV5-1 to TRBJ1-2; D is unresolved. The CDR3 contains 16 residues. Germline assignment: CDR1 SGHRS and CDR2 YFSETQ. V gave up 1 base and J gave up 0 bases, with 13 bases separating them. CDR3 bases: TGCGCCAGCAGCTTGAATGCGGGCAGGACTAACTATGGCTACACCTTC. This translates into CASSLNAGRTNYGYTF. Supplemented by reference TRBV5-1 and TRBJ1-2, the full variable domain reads KAGVTQTPRYLIKTRGQQVTLSCSPISGHRSVSWYQQTPGQGLQFLFEYFSETQRNKGNFPGRFSGRQFSNSRSEMNVSTLELGDSALYLCASSLNAGRTNYGYTFGSGTRLTVV.

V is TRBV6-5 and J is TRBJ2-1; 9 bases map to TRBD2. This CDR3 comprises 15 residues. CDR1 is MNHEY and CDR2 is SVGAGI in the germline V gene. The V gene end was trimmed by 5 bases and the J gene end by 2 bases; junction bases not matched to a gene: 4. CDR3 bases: TGTGCCAGCAGTCCGCAGCGGGGGGCCTACAATGAGCAGTTCTTC. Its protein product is CASSPQRGAYNEQFF.